The 5 T cell receptor beta chains below were found in one sample sequenced in a study of Ad26.COV2.S vaccination and SARS-CoV-2 variants. Sequenced by immunoSEQ multiplex PCR; TCRdb stores in-frame clones only, minus some. Found here are around 300,000 clones, 75% to 90% of them singletons; the top ten hold about 10%. Described treatment: approximately 18 received Ad26.COV2.S at low or high dose, single or two shots; several received placebo; per-sample allocation not given. Sampling took place 63 days after the first vaccine or placebo injection. The source material was peripheral blood, sampled in a trial of Ad26.COV2.S vaccine versus placebo. The receptor source for this set is a person aged 18-65 years who received the Ad26.COV2.S COVID-19 vaccine or a placebo.

CDR3 DNA: TGTGCCAGCAGTTCGGATCGCTTCCCAAGCTCCTACAATGAGCAGTTCTTC. This encodes CASSSDRFPSSYNEQFF. This rearrangement joins TRBV27 to TRBJ2-1; D gene unclear. This CDR3 comprises 17 residues. Germline V gives CDR1 MNHEY, CDR2 SMNVEV (reference sequence). Trimming stripped 4 bases from V and 0 bases from J, with 16 bases between.

The V and J genes are TRBV18 and TRBJ2-3, with D unclear. The CDR3 runs 13 residues. CDR1 KGHSH and CDR2 LQKENI come from the germline V gene. Trimming took 3 bases from V and 1 from J, leaving 5 bases between them. CDR3 DNA: TGTGCCAGCTCACCTAGAGGCACAGATACGCAGTATTTT. Translated, it gives CASSPRGTDTQYF.

The count of this clone is one. The CDR3 sequence: CASSSHSRTASYEQYF. CDR3 sequence (DNA): TGTGCCAGCAGTTCCCACTCCCGGACAGCCTCCTACGAGCAGTACTTC. The chain uses TRBV7-9 and TRBJ2-7; a weak D match, TRBD1 (6 bases). V lost 6 bases and J 0 bases, leaving 18 bases between the germline ends. CDR1 and CDR2 (germline): SEHNR, FQNEAQ (reference sequence). The CDR3 is made up of 16 amino acids.

This clone was observed a few times. This chain connects TRBV11-2 to TRBJ1-3; perhaps TRBD1 as D (5 bases). CDR1 and CDR2 (germline): SGHAT, FQNNGV. The CDR3 is 15 amino acids. V was cut by 1 base and J by 2 bases, with 9 bases left in between. Here the CDR3 DNA reads TGTGCCAGCAGCTTAGCCCAGGGAACTGGAAACACCATATATTTT. This encodes CASSLAQGTGNTIYF.

The V gene is TRBV7-2, the J gene TRBJ1-5; TRBD1 might be the D (5 bases). The V gene lost 4 bases and the J gene lost 8 bases, with 15 bases spanning the gap. There are 14 residues in the CDR3. Germline values: CDR1 SGHTA, CDR2 FQGNSA. The CDR3 loop is CASSSNRGQEPQHF. The CDR3 region has the DNA TGTGCCAGCAGCTCAAATCGGGGCCAGGAGCCCCAGCATTTT.